This T cell receptor beta chain was recovered during a study of blood T cell repertoires in COVID-19. Study-wide context: COVID-19 samples, acute and convalescent, were from the United States, Italy and Spain. The cDNA or gDNA used as material had been derived from T cells, B-cell-depleted T cells, or PBMCs.

Trimming took off 4 bases at V and 4 bases at J, with 10 bases between the two ends. This CDR3 region has 13 residues. CDR1 and CDR2 (germline): ENHRY, SYGVKD. Per the study methods: Researchers report that nucleated cell counts were estimated from reference gene primer amplification. Repertoires were generated with immunoSEQ multiplex PCR, while TCRdb's copy carries only in-frame clones and drops some. That table furnishes V, J and clone size, whereas the DNA furnished D and trimming. The repertoire holds about 330,000 clones, with around 89% as singletons. This chain uses TRBV10-3 with TRBJ1-1; D perhaps matches TRBD1 (6 bases). The source material was peripheral blood. The sequence came from a man aged 18 to 30 who had recovered from COVID-19. CDR3 sequence: CAISGTGPTEAFF. Written as DNA, the CDR3 is TGTGCCATCAGTGGCACAGGGCCCACTGAAGCTTTCTTT.